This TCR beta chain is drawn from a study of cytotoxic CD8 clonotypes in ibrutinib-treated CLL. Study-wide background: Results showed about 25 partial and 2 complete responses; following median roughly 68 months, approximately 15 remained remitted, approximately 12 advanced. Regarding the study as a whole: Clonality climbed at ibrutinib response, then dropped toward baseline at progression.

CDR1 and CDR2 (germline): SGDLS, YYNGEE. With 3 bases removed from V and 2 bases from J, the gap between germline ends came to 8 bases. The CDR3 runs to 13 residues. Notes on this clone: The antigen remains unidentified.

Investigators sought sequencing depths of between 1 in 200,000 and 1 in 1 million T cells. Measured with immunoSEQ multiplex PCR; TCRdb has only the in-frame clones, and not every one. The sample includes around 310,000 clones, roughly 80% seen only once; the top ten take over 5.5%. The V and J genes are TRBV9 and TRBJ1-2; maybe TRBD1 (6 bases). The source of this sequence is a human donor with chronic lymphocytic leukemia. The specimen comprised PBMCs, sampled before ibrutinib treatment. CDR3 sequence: CASSDRENYGYTF. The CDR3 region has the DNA TGTGCCAGCAGCGACAGGGAAAACTATGGCTACACCTTC.